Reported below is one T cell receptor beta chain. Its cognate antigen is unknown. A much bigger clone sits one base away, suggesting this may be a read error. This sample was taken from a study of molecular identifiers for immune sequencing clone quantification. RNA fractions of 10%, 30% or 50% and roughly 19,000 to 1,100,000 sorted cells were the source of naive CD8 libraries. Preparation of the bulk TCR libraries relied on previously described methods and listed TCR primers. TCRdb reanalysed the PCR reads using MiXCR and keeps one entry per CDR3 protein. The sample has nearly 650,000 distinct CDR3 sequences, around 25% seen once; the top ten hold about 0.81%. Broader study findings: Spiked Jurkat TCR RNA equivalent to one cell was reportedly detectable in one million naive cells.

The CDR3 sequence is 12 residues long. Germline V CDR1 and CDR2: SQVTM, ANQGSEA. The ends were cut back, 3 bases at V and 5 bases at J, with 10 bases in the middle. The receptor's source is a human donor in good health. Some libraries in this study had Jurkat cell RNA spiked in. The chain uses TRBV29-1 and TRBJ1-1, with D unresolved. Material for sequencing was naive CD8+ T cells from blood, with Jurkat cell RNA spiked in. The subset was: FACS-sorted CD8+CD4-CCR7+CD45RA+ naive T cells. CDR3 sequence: CSVDTRMTEAFF. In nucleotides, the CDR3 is TGCAGCGTTGATACCAGAATGACTGAAGCTTTCTTT.